These T cell receptor beta chains were read from a single sample in a study of PD-1 blockade in classical Hodgkin lymphoma. TCRdb's table, derived via immunoSEQ multiplex PCR, lists solely in-frame clones and lacks some. Of about 29,000 clones detected, 70% to 80% appear once; the ten largest clones hold less than 4%. Sequences were derived from peripheral blood mononuclear cells (PBMCs), sampled before the second cycle of nivolumab. The receptors stem from a human donor with classical Hodgkin lymphoma. CDR3s include the opening cysteine and the closing phenylalanine or tryptophan. The D gene is left open where the match is weak. Rows may omit the clone size; those that give it use once, few, many or a size class.

length: 14; size: -; D: TRBD1; J: TRBJ1-1; V: TRBV19; DNA: TGTGCCAGTAGAAACGACAGGGGGAACACTGAAGCTTTCTTT; CDR3: CASRNDRGNTEAFF
length: 15; size: -; D: -; J: TRBJ2-3; V: TRBV2; DNA: TGTGCCAGCAGCGTGTTTTCGGGCGGCACAGATACGCAGTATTTT; CDR3: CASSVFSGGTDTQYF
length: 15; size: -; D: -; J: TRBJ1-1; V: TRBV9; DNA: TGTGCCAGCAGCGTAGGAGGGGCGTTGAACACTGAAGCTTTCTTT; CDR3: CASSVGGALNTEAFF
length: 16; size: -; D: -; J: TRBJ1-3; V: TRBV28; DNA: TGTGCCAGCAGCACCCCAAGAATCCTCCTTGGAAACACCATATATTTT; CDR3: CASSTPRILLGNTIYF
length: 14; size: -; D: -; J: TRBJ1-2; V: TRBV28; DNA: TGTGCCAGCACCCAATCAGGGGCCCCGTATGGCTACACCTTC; CDR3: CASTQSGAPYGYTF
length: 15; size: -; D: TRBD1; J: TRBJ2-3; V: TRBV2; DNA: TGTGCCAGCAGCGCTCGTGGGACAGGGATAGATACGCAGTATTTT; CDR3: CASSARGTGIDTQYF
length: 16; size: few; D: -; J: TRBJ2-3; V: TRBV19; DNA: TGTGCCAGTAGTCGAGGACAAATACAGGGTTTAGATACGCAGTATTTT; CDR3: CASSRGQIQGLDTQYF
length: 12; size: few; D: -; J: TRBJ1-5; V: TRBV5-6; DNA: TGTGCCAGCTCCAGTAACAATCAGCCCCAGCATTTT; CDR3: CASSSNNQPQHF
length: 14; size: -; D: TRBD2; J: TRBJ2-5; V: TRBV7-8; DNA: TGTGCCAGCAGGAAGACTAGCCCACAAGAGACCCAGTACTTC; CDR3: CASRKTSPQETQYF
length: 15; size: -; D: TRBD2; J: TRBJ2-7; V: TRBV7-9; DNA: TGTGCCAGCAGCGATACCGGGACTAACTTCTACGAGCAGTACTTC; CDR3: CASSDTGTNFYEQYF
length: 13; size: -; D: -; J: TRBJ2-3; V: TRBV2; DNA: TGTGCCAGCGTGAGACAGATCAAAGATACGCAGTATTTT; CDR3: CASVRQIKDTQYF
length: 15; size: -; D: -; J: TRBJ2-3; V: TRBV5-4; DNA: TGTGCCAGCAGCTTGTGGGACCTGGGCCCAGATACGCAGTATTTT; CDR3: CASSLWDLGPDTQYF
length: 17; size: -; D: TRBD1; J: TRBJ2-5; V: TRBV5-4; DNA: TGTGCCAGCAGCAAGACCGGGACAGGGGGAACTCAAGAGACCCAGTACTTC; CDR3: CASSKTGTGGTQETQYF
length: 14; size: -; D: -; J: TRBJ1-1; V: TRBV18; DNA: TGTGCCAGCTCGATCCTAGACTCGGACACTGAAGCTTTCTTT; CDR3: CASSILDSDTEAFF
length: 19; size: -; D: TRBD1; J: TRBJ1-2; V: TRBV5-1; DNA: TGCGCCAGCAGCTTGGCCAAAGGGGGGACAGGGGGAGTTGGCTATGGCTACACCTTC; CDR3: CASSLAKGGTGGVGYGYTF
length: 13; size: once; D: -; J: TRBJ2-1; V: TRBV11-2; DNA: TGTGCCAGCAGCTTAGGTAGTCCCAATGAGCAGTTCTTC; CDR3: CASSLGSPNEQFF
length: 17; size: -; D: -; J: TRBJ1-2; V: TRBV19; DNA: TGTGCCAGTAGTATAGATCTGGGCAGCCGGGCGCACTATGGCTACACCTTC; CDR3: CASSIDLGSRAHYGYTF
length: 13; size: few; D: -; J: TRBJ2-7; V: TRBV7-6; DNA: TGTGCCAGCAGCTTAGAATCGGGGGCCTCGCAGTACTTC; CDR3: CASSLESGASQYF
length: 16; size: few; D: TRBD2; J: TRBJ2-7; V: TRBV4-1; DNA: TGCGCCAGCAGCCAAGTATCCGGGACGGGACTATACGAGCAGTACTTC; CDR3: CASSQVSGTGLYEQYF
length: 16; size: once; D: -; J: TRBJ1-4; V: TRBV7-8; DNA: TGTGCCAGCAGCTTATTTGCAGGCACGGCTAATGAAAAACTGTTTTTT; CDR3: CASSLFAGTANEKLFF
length: 14; size: few; D: -; J: TRBJ1-1; V: TRBV6-1; DNA: TGTGCCAGCAGTTCCAGCCCCGGGGGAACTGAAGCTTTCTTT; CDR3: CASSSSPGGTEAFF
length: 15; size: -; D: TRBD1; J: TRBJ1-2; V: TRBV5-1; DNA: TGCGCCAGCAGCTTGTGGGACAGGGGCGCCGATGGCTACACCTTC; CDR3: CASSLWDRGADGYTF
length: 14; size: -; D: TRBD2; J: TRBJ2-1; V: TRBV30; DNA: TGTGCCTGGGAAGGACTAGCGGGAGACAATGAGCAGTTCTTC; CDR3: CAWEGLAGDNEQFF
length: 18; size: -; D: TRBD1; J: TRBJ1-4; V: TRBV4-2; DNA: TGTGCCAGCAGCCAAGGGGCGACAGGGTTTGCAACTAATGAAAAACTGTTTTTT; CDR3: CASSQGATGFATNEKLFF
length: 11; size: few; D: -; J: TRBJ2-1; V: TRBV20-1; DNA: TGCAGTGCTCGGGACCAGGGTGAGCAGTTCTTC; CDR3: CSARDQGEQFF
length: 14; size: few; D: TRBD1; J: TRBJ2-7; V: TRBV9; DNA: TGTGCCAGCAGCGTTTCAGGGGGTACCTACGAGCAGTACTTC; CDR3: CASSVSGGTYEQYF
length: 15; size: -; D: -; J: TRBJ2-1; V: TRBV29-1; DNA: TGCAGCGTGCCCGAAGGGACGTTATCCTACAATGAGCAGTTCTTC; CDR3: CSVPEGTLSYNEQFF